This T cell receptor (beta chain) appears in the sequencing data of a study of blood T cells in healthy people across ages (dated by TCRdb to between 2014 and 2017). As for the study more broadly: In model experiments, roughly one uniquely barcoded TCR beta cDNA molecule per two T cells was captured by template switching. Age-related changes in TCR beta repertoire diversity were measured in the study by deep sequencing normalized with unique cDNA molecular identifiers. The donors were divided into four age groups: young (average around 17 years), middle-aged (around 41), aged (62) and long-lived (about 90). The study analyzed two additional independent replicas of 1 million unique cDNA reads from the same blood draw for two donors, one aged 18 to 30 and one aged 80 or older.

Library preparation employed 5' RACE. The run used an Illumina HiSeq 2500. A second PCR of roughly 6 to 12 cycles was run with a J-beta primer mix and a sample-barcoded 5' primer. Each TCR beta cDNA molecule received a unique molecular identifier from a template-switch 5' adaptor carrying 12 random nucleotides. Each sample yielded at least 2.5 million CDR3-containing paired-end reads. The Mint cDNA synthesis kit, primed by a TRBC-specific oligonucleotide, was used to synthesize first-strand cDNA from all RNA. Following uracil-DNA glycosylase treatment, a first 18-cycle PCR with universal primers M1SS and BC2_uni_R was performed on all cDNA. Processing in the source paper ran as follows. Each sample was normalized by randomly selecting 1 million high-quality reads, each carrying a distinct molecular identifier. Instead of being binned into consensus sequences, reads with shared molecular identifiers were discarded. CDR3 identification, clonotype clustering and error correction used MiTCR with a Q25 quality threshold and the strictest error-elimination algorithm. Lower-bound total TCR beta diversity was estimated with a nonparametric unseen species model using Euler transformation. TCRdb applied fastp at Q25 and MiXCR to the public reads, then kept only in-frame beta chains. Each entry is one CDR3 protein sequence, shown with its most common DNA and genes. TCRdb's processing, not the authors', yielded these V and J calls. This sample is represented by about 800,000 distinct CDR3 sequences; around 25% of them were singletons. The ten most abundant clones make up under 4.5% of the sample.

Donors were around 37 systemically healthy Caucasian individuals from Russia aged roughly 6 to 95 years. Each donor gave ten milliliters of peripheral blood, drawn into EDTA-treated Vacutainer tubes. Ficoll-Paque density-gradient centrifugation was used to isolate PBMCs, with at least 6.5 million per sample. Total RNA, at least 6 micrograms per sample, was extracted from PBMCs with Trizol reagent. For every donor, an aliquot of PBMCs went through flow cytometry to measure the percentages of naive CD45RAhigh/CD27high T cells. Note on this clonotype: Its antigen is not yet known. At one end the junction does not follow the germline gene, possibly because of a read error.

The investigation overall reported the following: Estimates of total diversity from one million sequenced T cells were regarded as lower bounds and underestimates. As age increased, observed TCR beta diversity per million T cells dropped in a roughly linear way, and a significant reduction was already evident by age about 36. Donor CMV infection status was unknown, potentially confounding age-related changes in expanded clonotypes. There was a strong correlation between observed TCR beta diversity and the percentage of naive T cells measured by flow cytometry. Compared with the aged group, the long-lived group had more naive CD4+ T cells, fewer expanded clones and increased TCR diversity, suggesting age selection. Bulk unsorted PBMC profiling prevented conclusive comparison of naive and antigen-experienced compartments.

Inclusive of the bounding cysteine and phenylalanine, the CDR3 is 12 residues long. Only the CDR3 DNA is retained, 36 bases long and in frame from the first base. In the germline V gene, CDR1 corresponds to SGHTA and CDR2 to FQGNSA. These sequences were also reported in another study, on T cells of mothers and their children. As described in the second report: Nine systemically healthy Caucasian individuals, comprising three mothers and their six children, were included as donors. cDNA synthesis used all of the extracted RNA, with about 1.5 ug of RNA in each 15 ul reaction. In the second PCR, sample barcodes and 2-4 random nucleotides were introduced via the M1S primer. More than 9 million TCR beta CDR3 reads were obtained from each mother, and about 3 million reads were obtained from each child. In both related and unrelated pairs, thymic selection shapes the output of TCR recombination in a similar way, with inherited differences having only a minor effect. Normalized repertoire overlap was always slightly but never significantly higher in related than unrelated mother-child pairs. With a sensitivity of approximately 100 clones per million clonotypes, no persistent microchimeric T cell clones were detected. The study used deep NGS to compare TCR beta repertoires of mothers and children, seeking features distinguishing related mother-child pairs from unrelated individuals. Mothers averaged approximately 40 +/- 4 years of age and children averaged around 10 +/- 4 years. After adapter ligation was performed with NEBNext reagents, the libraries were sequenced on an Illumina HiSeq 2000 with 100+100 nt paired-end reads. To avoid cross-contamination, the mother libraries and the child libraries were prepared a month apart and sequenced in separate runs. Between roughly 450,000 and 2,200,000 distinct TCR beta clonotypes were identified per donor. Naive TCR beta clonotypes were estimated from low-frequency clonotypes matched to each donor's FACS-determined naive share, without sorting.

The receptor chain draws on TRBV7-2 and TRBJ2-3; possibly the D gene is TRBD1, per 6 matching bases. The sequenced sample was blood. This sequence was found in a boy aged 5-17 years in good health. The DNA sequence is given as TGTGCCAGCAGCAGGGGGTCAGATGCGCAGTATTTT. Its product reads: CASSRGSDAQYF.